This is a list of T cell receptor beta chains from one sample in a study of Graves' ophthalmopathy and Graves' hyperthyroidism. TCRdb independently ran MiXCR on the multiplex PCR reads; one entry per CDR3 protein. The data contain more than 45,000 distinct CDR3 sequences, around 50% of them seen just once; the ten biggest clones take up approximately 23%. The specimen was peripheral blood. These receptors originate from an adult man with Graves' ophthalmopathy. Both conserved end residues are part of each CDR3. Each record gives: clone size, D gene, J gene, V gene, CDR3 protein, CDR3 DNA. A D gene is named only where the DNA matches it firmly. Clone sizes are given selectively: once, few, many, or a class where the clone is expanded.

clone_size: NA; d_call: TRBD2; j_call: TRBJ2-1; v_call: TRBV7-2; cdr3_aa: CASSQDGLAGNTQFF; cdr3_nt: TGTGCCAGCAGCCAGGATGGACTAGCGGGAAATACGCAGTTCTTC
clone_size: many; d_call: NA; j_call: TRBJ1-5; v_call: TRBV28; cdr3_aa: CASRVYTGSNQPQHF; cdr3_nt: TGTGCCAGCAGGGTATATACAGGGAGCAATCAGCCCCAGCATTTT
clone_size: NA; d_call: NA; j_call: TRBJ1-1; v_call: TRBV28; cdr3_aa: CASSFTPPPIGEAFF; cdr3_nt: TGTGCCAGCAGTTTTACCCCCCCCCCGATCGGTGAAGCTTTCTTT
clone_size: NA; d_call: NA; j_call: TRBJ2-7; v_call: TRBV5-6; cdr3_aa: CASSSAGYEQYF; cdr3_nt: TGTGCCAGCAGTTCGGCGGGCTACGAGCAGTACTTC
clone_size: NA; d_call: NA; j_call: TRBJ1-5; v_call: TRBV6-5; cdr3_aa: CASSYLDNNQPQHF; cdr3_nt: TGTGCCAGCAGTTACCTAGACAACAATCAGCCCCAGCATTTT
clone_size: NA; d_call: TRBD2; j_call: TRBJ2-1; v_call: TRBV4-3; cdr3_aa: CASSRSSDLAGNEQFF; cdr3_nt: TGCGCCAGCAGCCGATCATCGGACCTAGCGGGTAATGAGCAGTTCTTC
clone_size: NA; d_call: NA; j_call: TRBJ2-3; v_call: TRBV6-1; cdr3_aa: CASSEASGTDTQYF; cdr3_nt: TGTGCCAGCAGTGAAGCTAGCGGCACAGATACGCAGTATTTT
clone_size: medium-sized; d_call: TRBD1; j_call: TRBJ2-7; v_call: TRBV15; cdr3_aa: CATSSDRGLSYEQYF; cdr3_nt: TGTGCCACCAGCAGCGACAGGGGGCTTTCCTACGAGCAGTACTTC
clone_size: NA; d_call: TRBD1; j_call: TRBJ2-1; v_call: TRBV20-1; cdr3_aa: CSASGFQGANNEQFF; cdr3_nt: TGCAGTGCTAGCGGGTTTCAGGGGGCGAACAATGAGCAGTTCTTC
clone_size: NA; d_call: TRBD2; j_call: TRBJ2-1; v_call: TRBV2; cdr3_aa: CASSLRGGDEQFF; cdr3_nt: TGTGCCAGCAGTTTAAGGGGAGGGGATGAGCAGTTCTTC
clone_size: few; d_call: NA; j_call: TRBJ2-6; v_call: TRBV7-9; cdr3_aa: CASSPPDSLSGANVLTF; cdr3_nt: TGTGCCAGCTCACCCCCCGACAGCCTCTCTGGGGCCAACGTCCTGACTTTC
clone_size: NA; d_call: TRBD2; j_call: TRBJ2-2; v_call: TRBV3-1; cdr3_aa: CASSLGLAGDISYTGELFF; cdr3_nt: TGTGCCAGCAGCCTGGGACTAGCGGGAGATATTTCGTATACCGGGGAGCTGTTTTTT
clone_size: many; d_call: NA; j_call: TRBJ1-1; v_call: TRBV5-1; cdr3_aa: CASSFGGNTEAFF; cdr3_nt: TGCGCCAGCAGCTTTGGTGGGAACACTGAAGCTTTCTTT
clone_size: NA; d_call: NA; j_call: TRBJ2-5; v_call: TRBV9; cdr3_aa: CASSSTFQETQYF; cdr3_nt: TGTGCCAGCAGTAGCACGTTTCAAGAGACCCAGTACTTC
clone_size: NA; d_call: NA; j_call: TRBJ1-4; v_call: TRBV7-9; cdr3_aa: CTSSLSAVASEELFF; cdr3_nt: TGTACCAGCAGCTTAAGCGCAGTGGCAAGCGAAGAACTGTTTTTT
clone_size: NA; d_call: NA; j_call: TRBJ2-7; v_call: TRBV7-2; cdr3_aa: CASSLEPRAGPYEQYF; cdr3_nt: TGTGCCAGCAGCTTAGAGCCAAGAGCAGGTCCCTACGAGCAGTACTTC
clone_size: NA; d_call: TRBD1; j_call: TRBJ2-7; v_call: TRBV7-2; cdr3_aa: CASSFYGTGFEQYF; cdr3_nt: TGTGCCAGCAGCTTTTATGGGACAGGCTTTGAGCAGTACTTC
clone_size: NA; d_call: TRBD2; j_call: TRBJ2-7; v_call: TRBV19; cdr3_aa: CASSRTTSGSRDF; cdr3_nt: TGTGCCAGTAGTAGGACGACTAGCGGGAGCCGGGACTTC
clone_size: few; d_call: NA; j_call: TRBJ2-5; v_call: TRBV2; cdr3_aa: CASSGGKGIRGETQYF; cdr3_nt: TGTGCCAGCAGTGGGGGGAAGGGAATCCGGGGAGAGACCCAGTACTTC
clone_size: many; d_call: NA; j_call: TRBJ2-3; v_call: TRBV5-1; cdr3_aa: CASSLAERQETDTQYF; cdr3_nt: TGCGCCAGCAGCTTGGCCGAGAGACAGGAGACAGATACGCAGTATTTT
clone_size: NA; d_call: NA; j_call: TRBJ1-1; v_call: TRBV7-9; cdr3_aa: CASSFSRGGEAFF; cdr3_nt: TGTGCCAGCAGCTTTAGCAGGGGTGGTGAAGCTTTCTTT
clone_size: NA; d_call: NA; j_call: TRBJ1-5; v_call: TRBV24-1; cdr3_aa: CATSDQGSSTYNEQFFGPGQPQHF; cdr3_nt: NA
clone_size: many; d_call: NA; j_call: TRBJ1-2; v_call: TRBV7-9; cdr3_aa: CASSSWDTVDYGYTF; cdr3_nt: TGTGCCAGCAGCTCCTGGGACACGGTAGACTATGGCTACACCTTC
clone_size: once; d_call: TRBD2; j_call: TRBJ2-2; v_call: TRBV20-1; cdr3_aa: CSAPTRLAGETGELFF; cdr3_nt: TGCAGTGCCCCCACAAGACTAGCGGGAGAAACCGGGGAGCTGTTTTTT
clone_size: NA; d_call: TRBD1; j_call: TRBJ2-1; v_call: TRBV24-1; cdr3_aa: CATSARKGQDYNEQFF; cdr3_nt: TGTGCCACCAGTGCTAGGAAGGGACAGGACTACAATGAGCAGTTCTTC
clone_size: NA; d_call: NA; j_call: TRBJ1-5; v_call: TRBV20-1; cdr3_aa: CSARETAYNQPQHF; cdr3_nt: TGCAGTGCTAGAGAGACAGCTTATAATCAGCCCCAGCATTTT
clone_size: few; d_call: TRBD2; j_call: TRBJ2-3; v_call: TRBV6-4; cdr3_aa: CASSDSTSGPDTQYF; cdr3_nt: TGTGCCAGCAGTGACTCGACTAGCGGGCCAGATACGCAGTATTTT
clone_size: NA; d_call: NA; j_call: TRBJ2-2; v_call: TRBV13; cdr3_aa: CASSRSVGPNTGELFF; cdr3_nt: TGTGCCAGCAGCCGGTCGGTCGGGCCGAACACCGGGGAGCTGTTTTTT
clone_size: NA; d_call: NA; j_call: TRBJ1-3; v_call: TRBV12-3/TRBV12-4; cdr3_aa: CASSLVSANYGYTIYF; cdr3_nt: TGTGCCAGCAGTTTAGTGTCCGCTAACTATGGCTACACCATATATTTT
clone_size: NA; d_call: NA; j_call: TRBJ2-3; v_call: TRBV24-1; cdr3_aa: CATSDFGGRTDTQYF; cdr3_nt: TGTGCCACCAGTGATTTTGGGGGGCGCACAGATACGCAGTATTTT
clone_size: NA; d_call: TRBD1; j_call: TRBJ2-1; v_call: TRBV25-1; cdr3_aa: CASSDGQGALHNEQFF; cdr3_nt: TGTGCCAGCAGTGATGGACAGGGGGCGCTTCACAATGAGCAGTTCTTC
clone_size: many; d_call: NA; j_call: TRBJ1-6; v_call: TRBV30; cdr3_aa: CAWGEQNNSPLHF; cdr3_nt: TGTGCCTGGGGGGAACAGAATAATTCACCCCTCCACTTT
clone_size: NA; d_call: NA; j_call: TRBJ2-2; v_call: TRBV7-3; cdr3_aa: CASTLGGELFF; cdr3_nt: TGTGCCAGCACCCTTGGTGGGGAGCTGTTTTTT
clone_size: once; d_call: NA; j_call: TRBJ2-6; v_call: TRBV7-3; cdr3_aa: CASSFGRGGSGANVLTF; cdr3_nt: TGTGCTAGCAGCTTCGGGAGAGGGGGCTCTGGGGCCAACGTCCTGACTTTC
clone_size: NA; d_call: NA; j_call: TRBJ1-1; v_call: TRBV7-8; cdr3_aa: CASSLTGEGKTEAFF; cdr3_nt: TGTGCCAGCAGCTTAACGGGGGAAGGAAAGACTGAAGCTTTCTTT
clone_size: many; d_call: TRBD1; j_call: TRBJ1-6; v_call: TRBV20-1; cdr3_aa: CSARDSRSSYNSPLHF; cdr3_nt: TGCAGTGCCAGGGACAGTAGGAGCTCCTATAATTCACCCCTCCACTTT
clone_size: many; d_call: NA; j_call: TRBJ1-2; v_call: TRBV6-5; cdr3_aa: CASSWGRNGYTF; cdr3_nt: TGTGCCAGCAGTTGGGGGCGGAATGGCTACACCTTC
clone_size: many; d_call: NA; j_call: TRBJ1-1; v_call: TRBV5-8; cdr3_aa: CASSLRGVGTEAFF; cdr3_nt: TGTGCCAGCAGCTTGAGGGGCGTTGGAACTGAAGCTTTCTTT
clone_size: NA; d_call: TRBD1; j_call: TRBJ2-7; v_call: TRBV2; cdr3_aa: CASSEPDRGNDEQYF; cdr3_nt: TGTGCCAGCAGTGAACCCGACAGGGGGAACGACGAGCAGTACTTC
clone_size: many; d_call: NA; j_call: TRBJ2-7; v_call: TRBV5-8; cdr3_aa: CASRRWTDGYEQYF; cdr3_nt: TGTGCCAGCAGGCGTTGGACGGACGGGTACGAGCAGTACTTC
clone_size: NA; d_call: NA; j_call: TRBJ1-2; v_call: TRBV29-1; cdr3_aa: CSVRHFYGYTF; cdr3_nt: TGCAGCGTTCGGCACTTCTATGGCTACACCTTC
clone_size: many; d_call: NA; j_call: TRBJ1-2; v_call: TRBV11-1; cdr3_aa: CASSLIGPGYGYTF; cdr3_nt: TGTGCCAGCAGCTTAATCGGACCTGGCTATGGCTACACCTTC
clone_size: NA; d_call: NA; j_call: TRBJ2-1; v_call: TRBV5-1; cdr3_aa: CASSLVRRNEQFF; cdr3_nt: TGCGCCAGCAGCTTGGTCAGGCGGAATGAGCAGTTCTTC
clone_size: NA; d_call: TRBD2; j_call: TRBJ2-7; v_call: TRBV20-1; cdr3_aa: CSAGEREWGEQYF; cdr3_nt: TGCAGTGCTGGCGAGCGGGAGTGGGGCGAACAGTACTTC
clone_size: many; d_call: NA; j_call: TRBJ2-3; v_call: TRBV27; cdr3_aa: CASSPGNTLSDTQYF; cdr3_nt: TGTGCCAGCAGTCCCGGAAACACGTTATCAGATACGCAGTATTTT
clone_size: NA; d_call: TRBD2; j_call: TRBJ2-7; v_call: TRBV10-3; cdr3_aa: CAAGVGNDQYF; cdr3_nt: TGTGCCGCGGGGGTCGGGAACGATCAGTACTTC
clone_size: NA; d_call: NA; j_call: TRBJ2-7; v_call: TRBV19; cdr3_aa: CASSGHYEQYF; cdr3_nt: TGTGCCAGTAGCGGACACTACGAGCAGTACTTC
clone_size: NA; d_call: NA; j_call: TRBJ1-5; v_call: TRBV5-1; cdr3_aa: CASSFEQGNQPQHF; cdr3_nt: TGCGCCAGCAGCTTCGAGCAGGGGAATCAGCCCCAGCATTTT
clone_size: NA; d_call: NA; j_call: TRBJ2-5; v_call: TRBV4-1; cdr3_aa: CASSQVTGAQYF; cdr3_nt: TGCGCCAGCAGCCAAGTAACGGGGGCCCAGTACTTC